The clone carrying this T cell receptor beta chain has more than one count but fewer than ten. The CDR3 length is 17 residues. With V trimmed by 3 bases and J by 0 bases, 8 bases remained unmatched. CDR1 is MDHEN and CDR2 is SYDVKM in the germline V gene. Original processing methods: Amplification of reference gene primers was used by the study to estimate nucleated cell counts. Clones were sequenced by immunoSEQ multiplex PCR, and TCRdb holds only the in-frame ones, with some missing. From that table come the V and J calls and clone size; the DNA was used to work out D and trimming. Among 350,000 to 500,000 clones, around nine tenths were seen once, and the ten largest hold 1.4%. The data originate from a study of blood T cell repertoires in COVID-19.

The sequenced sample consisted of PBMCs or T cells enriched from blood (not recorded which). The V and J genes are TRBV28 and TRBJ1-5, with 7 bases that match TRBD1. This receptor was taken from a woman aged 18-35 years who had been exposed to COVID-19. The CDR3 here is CASSLEQGTYSNQPQHF. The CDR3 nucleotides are TGTGCCAGCAGTTTGGAACAGGGGACTTATAGCAATCAGCCCCAGCATTTT.